This T cell receptor beta chain was captured in a study of blood T cell repertoires in COVID-19. At the level of the study: Collection of acute and convalescent COVID-19 samples took place in the United States, Italy and Spain.

Original handling: Amplification from reference gene primers served as the basis for estimated nucleated cell counts. Produced via immunoSEQ multiplex PCR; TCRdb's table is partial and in-frame only. V, J and clone size are taken as reported in that table, and D and trimming were inferred from the DNA itself. The sample lists about 200,000 clones; around nine tenths were seen once. Germline-derived CDR1 and CDR2 are SNHLY and FYNNEI. The CDR3 spans 11 residues. V was cut by 4 bases and J by 3 bases, with 3 bases left in between. Sample: peripheral blood. The V and J genes are TRBV2 and TRBJ1-1; no firm D call. This TCR came from a man aged 55-75 years who had recovered from COVID-19. The CDR3 reads CASSGHTEAFF. The DNA for the CDR3 is TGTGCCAGCAGTGGGCACACTGAAGCTTTCTTT. The variable domain in full, with the rest retrieved from reference TRBV2 and TRBJ1-1, is EPEVTQTPSHQVTQMGQEVILRCVPISNHLYFYWYRQILGQKVEFLVSFYNNEISEKSEIFDDQFSVERPDGSNFTLKIRSTKLEDSAMYFCASSGHTEAFFGQGTRLTVV.